Each of the 21 T cell receptor beta chains below was sequenced from the same sample in a study of T cell repertoires in cytomegalovirus infection. Via MiXCR, TCRdb re-called the reads, giving one row per CDR3 protein. The sample lists a few hundred thousand distinct CDR3 sequences, around 27% occurring once. Sequencing was performed on PBMCs. The receptors were sampled from a human donor in good health (CMV status not recorded). Some clones in this sample may be carry-over from other donors' samples.

J is TRBJ2-1 and V is TRBV20-1, with 8 bases that match TRBD2. The CDR3 covers 15 residues. Germline lookup yields CDR1 DFQATT and CDR2 SNEGSKA (reference sequence). The trim removed 6 bases at V and 4 bases at J, leaving 11 bases unmatched. CDR3 protein: CSAGGELAGYNEQFF. CDR3 sequence (DNA): TGCAGTGCAGGGGGGGAGCTAGCGGGTTACAATGAGCAGTTCTTC.

As DNA, the CDR3 is TGTGCCAGCAGTTTGTCCCTCGAGAGGGGAGAGACCCAGTACTTC. This sequence encodes CASSLSLERGETQYF. This rearrangement joins TRBV27 to TRBJ2-5; D assignment may be TRBD1 or TRBD2 (5 bases each). The germline CDR1 and CDR2 sequences are MNHEY and SMNVEV (reference sequence). V was cut by 3 bases and J by 4 bases, with 15 bases left in between. This CDR3 contains 15 residues.

The genes are TRBV6-5 and TRBJ2-1, with TRBD2 matching over 9 bases. Losses at the gene ends were 5 bases for V and 9 bases for J; bases not matched to a gene: 5. The CDR3 covers 13 residues. CDR1 is MNHEY and CDR2 is SVGAGI in the germline V gene. The CDR3 nucleotides read TGTGCCAGCAGTCTAGCGGGAACCCTTGAGCAGTTCTTC. As protein: CASSLAGTLEQFF.

The sample holds many counts of this clonotype. The V call is TRBV7-2, the J call TRBJ1-1; D is undetermined. This CDR3 comprises 15 residues. V lost 1 base and J lost 1, with 10 bases in between. The germline CDR1 and CDR2 sequences are SGHTA and FQGNSA. The CDR3 DNA sequence: TGTGCCAGCAGCTTAGAGGCTGGGAAGAACACTGAAGCTTTCTTT. The encoded protein is CASSLEAGKNTEAFF. The complete variable domain, with remaining parts taken from reference TRBV7-2 and TRBJ1-1, reads GAGVSQSPSNKVTEKGKDVELRCDPISGHTALYWYRQSLGQGLEFLIYFQGNSAPDKSGLPSDRFSAERTGGSVSTLTIQRTQQEDSAVYLCASSLEAGKNTEAFFGQGTRLTVV.

The gene calls are TRBV7-9 and TRBJ2-1, with 10 bases identical to TRBD1. With 4 bases clipped from V and 4 bases from J, the junction kept 19 bases outside the gene matches. The CDR3 has 20 residues. Per the germline V gene, CDR1 is SEHNR and CDR2 is FQNEAQ (reference sequence). The CDR3 bases are TGTGCCAGCAGCTCTACCTGGACAGGGGGACAGGGCAAAAATTACAATGAGCAGTTCTTC. Amino acids: CASSSTWTGGQGKNYNEQFF.

J is TRBJ2-4 and V is TRBV4-1, with D possibly TRBD2 on 5 matching bases. This CDR3 contains 15 residues. V gave up 1 base and J gave up 1 base, with 8 bases separating them. Germline V gene lookup returns CDR1 MGHRA and CDR2 YSYEKL. CDR3 nucleotides: TGCGCCAGCAGCCAAGTCGGGGATGCCAAAAACATTCAGTACTTC. Translated: CASSQVGDAKNIQYF.

J is TRBJ1-1 and V is TRBV27; 9 bases map to TRBD1. Unmatched junction bases numbered 12, after V lost 5 bases and J lost 2 bases. Germline CDR1 reads MNHEY; CDR2 reads SMNVEV (reference sequence). The CDR3 has 17 amino acids. The CDR3 DNA is TGTGCCAGCAGTGCGCCTCCGGGACAGGGATTTAACACTGAAGCTTTCTTT. It yields the protein CASSAPPGQGFNTEAFF.

In its sample, this clonotype was seen a few times. The V and J genes are TRBV7-9 and TRBJ1-1; TRBD1 is a possible D gene (6 bases). CDR1 is SEHNR and CDR2 is FQNEAQ in the germline V gene (reference sequence). The CDR3 consists of 16 residues. V was trimmed by 3 bases and J by 2 bases, leaving 16 bases between them. CDR3 sequence reads: CASSLPEGHLNTEAFF. As DNA, the CDR3 is TGTGCCAGCAGCTTGCCAGAGGGACATCTAAACACTGAAGCTTTCTTT.

This clonotype appeared many times. The rearrangement uses TRBV7-8 and TRBJ1-6; D uncertain. The CDR3 covers 15 residues. The V end was cut by 4 bases, the J end by 6 bases, with 13 bases between. The germline V gene has CDR1 SGHVS and CDR2 FQNEAQ. The CDR3 region is CASSSPTGVNSPLHF. In nucleotides, the CDR3 is TGTGCCAGCAGCTCCCCGACCGGGGTTAATTCACCCCTCCACTTT. The complete variable domain, with remaining parts taken from reference TRBV7-8 and TRBJ1-6, reads GAGVSQSPRYKVAKRGQDVALRCDPISGHVSLFWYQQALGQGPEFLTYFQNEAQLDKSGLPSDRFFAERPEGSVSTLKIQRTQQEDSAVYLCASSSPTGVNSPLHFGNGTRLTVT.

V and J are TRBV4-3 and TRBJ2-6, with D uncertain. The germline V and J ends were trimmed by 4 bases and 0 bases, with 13 bases remaining between them. Germline CDR1 reads LGHNA; CDR2 reads YSLEER. The CDR3 consists of 17 residues. CDR3 nucleotides: TGCGCCAGCAGCCTCGACTGGATTGTCTCTGGGGCCAACGTCCTGACTTTC. It specifies CASSLDWIVSGANVLTF.

The chain combines TRBV28 with TRBJ1-1, with D uncertain. Germline CDR1 and CDR2: MDHEN and SYDVKM. Trimming left V 7 bases short and J 0 bases short, with 21 bases between. The CDR3 is 17 residues long. The CDR3 protein is CASISLAPLGMNTEAFF. The CDR3 DNA sequence: TGTGCCAGCATTTCCCTGGCACCACTTGGGATGAACACTGAAGCTTTCTTT.

This rearrangement joins TRBV18 to TRBJ1-4, with D unresolved. With 2 bases removed from V and 5 bases from J, the gap between germline ends came to 9 bases. Germline CDR1 is KGHSH and CDR2 is LQKENI. The CDR3 is 14 residues long. CDR3 DNA sequence: TGTGCCAGCTCACCAGCAAGAGAAAATGAAAAACTGTTTTTT. Translated: CASSPARENEKLFF.

V gene TRBV7-3 combines with J gene TRBJ2-1; D is ambiguous. V lost 5 bases and J 3 bases, leaving 14 bases between the germline ends. Germline V gene lookup returns CDR1 SGHTA and CDR2 FQGTGA. CDR3 length: 15 residues. The CDR3, as DNA: TGTGCCAGCAGCCCTAGTTGGGCGGTCTACAATGAGCAGTTCTTC. It translates to CASSPSWAVYNEQFF.

This clonotype was recorded many times. The chain is built from TRBV27 and TRBJ1-1; no clear D. V was cut by 6 bases and J by 8 bases, with 13 bases left in between. The CDR3 covers 12 residues. Germline V gives CDR1 MNHEY, CDR2 SMNVEV (reference sequence). CDR3 sequence reads: CASSNSYAEAFF. The CDR3 DNA reads as TGTGCCAGCAGCAACTCCTACGCCGAAGCTTTCTTT.

V usage is TRBV5-6 and J usage is TRBJ1-1; TRBD1 is a possible D gene (5 bases). The germline V and J ends were trimmed by 2 bases and 4 bases, with 15 bases remaining between them. Germline V gene lookup returns CDR1 SGHDT and CDR2 YYEEEE. The CDR3 covers 15 residues. CDR3 in DNA: TGTGCCAGCAGCTTCAAACAGGCCATGGGCACTGAAGCTTTCTTT. This gives the protein CASSFKQAMGTEAFF.

This clonotype was seen a single time. The chain combines TRBV9 with TRBJ2-1, with 9 bases matching TRBD1. Germline lookup yields CDR1 SGDLS and CDR2 YYNGEE. The junction had 8 bases not matched to a gene; V was cut back by 2 bases and J by 8 bases. The CDR3 sequence is 15 residues long. The CDR3 sequence: CASSVQGQGSYEQFF. DNA of the CDR3: TGTGCCAGCAGCGTGCAGGGACAGGGATCCTATGAGCAGTTCTTC.

The CDR3 DNA sequence: TGTGCCAGCAGCTTAGGCTGGATAGGGGGGATGGACAATGAGCAGTTCTTC. Residues: CASSLGWIGGMDNEQFF. This sequence joins TRBV7-8 and TRBJ2-1; D tentatively reads TRBD1 or TRBD2 (6 bases each). The CDR3 loop spans 17 amino acids. Germline CDR1 reads SGHVS; CDR2 reads FQNEAQ. V dropped 1 base and J dropped 5 bases, with 18 bases sitting between them.

The CDR3 reads CASSIGLLGTEAFF. CDR3 in DNA: TGTGCCAGTAGTATAGGCCTTTTAGGCACTGAAGCTTTCTTT. V usage is TRBV19 and J usage is TRBJ1-1; the D is unclear. CDR1 and CDR2 from the germline V gene are LNHDA and SQIVND (reference sequence). The CDR3 is 14 residues long. Trimming cost V 1 base and J 4 bases, with 10 bases left between them.

The V call is TRBV18, the J call TRBJ1-1, with a weak D call TRBD1 (5 bases). Germline V CDR1 and CDR2: KGHSH, LQKENI. The CDR3 totals 15 residues. The ends were cut back, 3 bases at V and 2 bases at J, with 13 bases in the middle. The CDR3 bases are TGTGCCAGCTCACCGAGGGACCCCCTAAACACTGAAGCTTTCTTT. This gives the protein CASSPRDPLNTEAFF.

The chain couples TRBV20-1 to TRBJ2-1; 11 bases match TRBD2. Germline CDR1 DFQATT, CDR2 SNEGSKA (reference sequence). The CDR3 loop spans 15 amino acids. V lost 3 bases to trimming and J lost 4 bases; unmatched junction nucleotides: 5. The CDR3 reads CSASKLAGAYNEQFF. CDR3 nucleotides: TGCAGTGCTAGCAAACTAGCGGGGGCGTACAATGAGCAGTTCTTC.

This clonotype occurred many times. The rearrangement uses TRBV7-8 and TRBJ1-6, with 8 bases lining up with TRBD1. This CDR3 spans 13 amino acids. With 4 bases clipped from V and 10 bases from J, the junction kept 3 bases outside the gene matches. From germline, CDR1 is SGHVS and CDR2 FQNEAQ. The CDR3 here is CASSWTGSSPLHF. CDR3 DNA: TGTGCCAGCAGCTGGACAGGGAGCTCACCCCTCCACTTT.